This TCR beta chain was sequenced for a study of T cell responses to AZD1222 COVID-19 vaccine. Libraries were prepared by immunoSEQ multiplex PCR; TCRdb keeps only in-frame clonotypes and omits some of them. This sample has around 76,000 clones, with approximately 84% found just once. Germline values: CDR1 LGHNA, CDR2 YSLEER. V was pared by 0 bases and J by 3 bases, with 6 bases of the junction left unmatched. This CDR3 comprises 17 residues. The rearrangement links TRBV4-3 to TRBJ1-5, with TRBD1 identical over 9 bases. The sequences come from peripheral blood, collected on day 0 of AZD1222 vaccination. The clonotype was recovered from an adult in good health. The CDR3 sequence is CASSQDPGTGYNQPQHF. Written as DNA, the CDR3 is TGCGCCAGCAGCCAAGATCCAGGGACAGGGTACAATCAGCCCCAGCATTTT.